This entry features one T cell receptor beta chain sequence. Trimming cost V 5 bases and J 6 bases, with 20 bases left between them. The CDR3 covers 16 residues. Germline CDR1 and CDR2: LNHDA and SQIVND (reference sequence). This specimen comes from a study of CDR3 diversity in severe acne. TCRdb redid the calling of the PCR reads with MiXCR, one entry per CDR3 protein. Of some 90,000 distinct CDR3 sequences listed, about 48% are singletons. The rearrangement links TRBV19 to TRBJ1-5, with a possible D match to TRBD1 (5 bases). Sequencing was done on a sample of blood. This receptor was identified in a male donor in good health, serving as a control. The CDR3 DNA reads as TGTGCCAGTAGTTTCGAATGGGGGGGTGGGAGTCAGCCCCAGCATTTT. Protein product: CASSFEWGGGSQPQHF.